The clone carrying this TCR beta chain was recorded at least ten times. Its antigen remains unknown. This entry is derived from a study of T cells after yellow fever vaccination. Study information: SMART-Seq v4 Ultra Low Input prepared libraries from low-cell fractions. Points from the study as a whole: Abundant contaminating clonotypes from the bulk population could appear in FACS-sorted repertoires. Weaker, the secondary response peaked sooner, at day 5 versus 15.

One entry per CDR3 protein results from TCRdb running MiXCR on the 5' RACE reads. This sample has roughly 310,000 distinct CDR3 sequences, with about 9.5% found just once. The sample consisted of PBMCs, taken on the day of the first yellow fever vaccination. This receptor was taken from a man aged 18-30 years who received the YFV17D yellow fever vaccine.

CDR3 DNA: TGCGCCAGCAGCGCACCGGGACAGGGGGCGCGGGAGCAGTACTTC. Amino acids: CASSAPGQGAREQYF. This chain joins TRBV10-2 and TRBJ2-7; 12 bases align to TRBD1. After removal of 6 bases from V and 7 bases from J, the junction contained 10 bases not matched to a gene. There are 15 residues in the CDR3. Germline CDR1 and CDR2: WSHSY and SAAADI.